This note documents a single TCR beta chain sequence. The specificity of this receptor is unknown. Base qualities are not provided; no much larger clone lies one nucleotide away. The CDR3 runs 14 residues from the cysteine to the phenylalanine. The kept DNA is CDR3 alone, 42 bases in frame from the first base. The germline V gene encodes CDR1 SEHNR and CDR2 FQNEAQ (reference sequence). V is pared back by 5 bases and J by 0 bases, with 11 bases lying between the germline termini. One collaborating source in Seattle enrolled patients while the patients were actively infected and followed the patients over time throughout the course of disease. Whole blood was collected in K2EDTA tubes by collaborating institutions according to the institutions' own protocols. Collaborator samples were shipped for TCRbeta analysis as frozen whole blood, isolated PBMCs, or DNA extracted from either sample type. The data belong to a study of blood T cell repertoires in COVID-19 (dated by TCRdb to 2020 to 2022). Regarding the study in general: The collaborator samples originated in the United States, Italy and Spain and spanned the acute and convalescent phases of COVID-19. The prospective study material was composed of cDNA or gDNA derived from T cells, B-cell-depleted T cells, or PBMCs. HLA class I and class II types, where available, came from metadata supplied by the sample provider rather than from assay-based typing. Samples came from the ongoing ImmuneRACE study (first 160 participants) plus 1,254 subjects from 6 global collaborators. The repertoires were made available in a free public database intended to serve as a resource for research on the immune response to SARS-CoV-2. Deeply sampled blood TCRbeta repertoires from subjects exposed to, actively infected with, or recovered from COVID-19 were included in the dataset. A de-identified subject ID, COVID-19 status, age in years and sex were almost always included in the sample metadata. Study-wide conclusions, independent of this receptor: How much clinical and demographic metadata was included differed by source and by participant, and the metadata was provided uncurated.

TCRbeta CDR3 regions were amplified from genomic DNA by means of the immunoSEQ Assay, a bias-controlled multiplex PCR. Processing in the source paper ran as follows. The number of nucleated cells in each sample was estimated from the amplification of reference gene primers within the assay. To quantify the absolute abundance of each unique TCRbeta CDR3 rearrangement, sequence reads were collapsed and filtered. For each sample, productive Simpson clonality was calculated as the square root of Simpson's diversity index over productive rearrangements. Sourced from immuneACCESS, this table was stored by TCRdb with only in-frame sequences that have V and J called. A share of the clones is absent; for the studies checked, an unresolved V gene accounts for under half, and the remainder has no known explanation. The D gene and trimming were derived from the DNA, and the V and J assignments and clone size from that table. This sample comprises about 140,000 clones, 88% of them detected only once. Of the sample, 2.5% falls within the top ten clones.

This receptor was obtained from a human donor with COVID-19, enrolled during active disease. The donor label of this sample is uncertain. The sequence is built from TRBV7-9 and TRBJ2-7; the D segment could be TRBD2, given 6 matching bases. The sequenced sample consisted of peripheral blood. The CDR3 protein sequence reads: CASSGGKFSYEQYF. The bases are TGTGCCAGCAGCGGGGGGAAATTCTCCTACGAGCAGTACTTC.